This TCR beta chain is from a study of shared T cell receptors in the human thymus. Profiling relied on immunoSEQ multiplex PCR, and the TCRdb table lists in-frame clones only, not all of them. The data hold hundreds of thousands of clones, with roughly 94% observed a single time. Germline CDR1 and CDR2: WNHNN and SYGVQD (reference sequence). CDR3 size: 13 residues. Between the trimmed V and J ends, which lost 5 bases and 1 base, there was a span of 9 bases. Sequenced sample: thymocytes. The chain carries TRBV10-1 and TRBJ2-7; no clear D. The TCR comes from a human donor. The CDR3 DNA reads as TGCGCCAGCAGTCCGAAAAAATCCTACGAGCAGTACTTC. It codes for CASSPKKSYEQYF.